This T cell receptor beta chain was profiled in a study of T cells in Graves' hyperthyroidism and ophthalmopathy. The study, taken as a whole, reports: Blood also showed most of the thyroid clonotypes that were expanded above 0.001. The model made its ophthalmopathy prediction, and onset followed a median approximately 6 months later.

The CDR3 is 15 amino acids. Unmatched junction bases numbered 6, after V lost 5 bases and J lost 0 bases. Amplified TCR beta CDR3 regions derived from RNA transcripts. In the first-round RT-PCR of the TCR CDR3, the HTBI primer set was used. TCRdb used MiXCR to reprocess the multiplex PCR reads, holding one entry per CDR3 protein. The repertoire holds about 590,000 distinct CDR3 sequences, with 14% as singletons. Comment on this clonotype: Its target is not known. A clone one base away is much larger, so this may be a read error.

The authors took PBMCs from roughly 10 ml fresh peripheral blood. The clonotype originates from a woman aged 18-29 years with Graves' ophthalmopathy. Sequenced sample: blood. The chain employs TRBV12-3 or TRBV12-4 and TRBJ1-1, with 7 bases aligning to TRBD1. This CDR3 is CASSLIQGLNTEAFF. The DNA of the CDR3 is TGTGCCAGCAGTCTAATACAGGGGTTGAACACTGAAGCTTTCTTT.